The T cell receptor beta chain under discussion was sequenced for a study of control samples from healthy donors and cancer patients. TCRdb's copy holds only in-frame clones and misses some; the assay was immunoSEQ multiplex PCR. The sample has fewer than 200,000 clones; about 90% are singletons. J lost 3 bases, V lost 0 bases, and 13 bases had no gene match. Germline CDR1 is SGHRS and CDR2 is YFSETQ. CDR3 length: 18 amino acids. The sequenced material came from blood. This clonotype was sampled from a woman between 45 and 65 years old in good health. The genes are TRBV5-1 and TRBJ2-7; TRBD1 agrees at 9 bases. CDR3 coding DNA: TGCGCCAGCAGCTTGGGCTGGACAGGGGACGAGACTATCTACGAGCAGTACTTC. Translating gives CASSLGWTGDETIYEQYF.